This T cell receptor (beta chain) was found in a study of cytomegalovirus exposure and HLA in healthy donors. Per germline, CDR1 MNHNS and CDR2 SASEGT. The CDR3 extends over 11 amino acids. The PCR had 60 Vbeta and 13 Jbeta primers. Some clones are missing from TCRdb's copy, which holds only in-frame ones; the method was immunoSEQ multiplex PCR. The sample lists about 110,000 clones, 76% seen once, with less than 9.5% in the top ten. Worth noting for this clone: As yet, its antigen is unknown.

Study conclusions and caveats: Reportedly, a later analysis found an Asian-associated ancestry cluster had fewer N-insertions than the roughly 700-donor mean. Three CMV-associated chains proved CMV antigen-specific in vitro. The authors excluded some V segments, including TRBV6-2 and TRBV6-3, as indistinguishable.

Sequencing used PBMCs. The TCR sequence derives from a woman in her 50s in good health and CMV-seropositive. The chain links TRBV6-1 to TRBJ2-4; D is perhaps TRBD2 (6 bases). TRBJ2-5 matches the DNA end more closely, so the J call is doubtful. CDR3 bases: TGTGCCAGCAGTTATAGCGGGACCCAGTACTTC. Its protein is CASSYSGTQYF.